The sequence of this TCR beta chain was determined in a study of blood T cells in healthy people across ages. It was with a sample-barcoded 5' primer and a J-beta primer mix that a second PCR of roughly 7 to 12 cycles was run. In TCRdb, the 5' RACE reads were re-called with MiXCR into one record per CDR3 protein. The sample has 710,000 or so distinct CDR3 sequences; 32% are singletons. This clonotype occurred many times. The V gene's germline CDR1 is SQVTM and CDR2 ANQGSEA. The CDR3 spans 13 residues. V shed 7 bases and J 0 bases; nucleotides not matched to a gene: 5. The TCR comes from a woman older than 75 in good health. This chain connects TRBV29-1 to TRBJ1-1; 7 nucleotides line up with TRBD1. Sequencing was carried out using blood. CDR3 amino acids: CSAMGQLNTEAFF. Here the CDR3 DNA reads TGCAGCGCCATGGGACAGTTGAACACTGAAGCTTTCTTT.